This T cell receptor (beta chain) was identified in a study of T cells in Graves' hyperthyroidism and ophthalmopathy (dated by TCRdb to the late 2010s). Some background on the complete study: Peripheral blood samples were taken at the time of initial diagnosis, prior to any treatment. TCR Vbeta CDR3 sequencing of 120 to 150 peripheral blood samples (around 45 ophthalmopathy, 70 to 85 hyperthyroidism and some 17 progressor patients) is reported in the paper. An independent validation cohort of about 20 hyperthyroidism patients and 17 patients who later progressed to ophthalmopathy tested prospective prediction of ophthalmopathy. The roughly 91 discovery patients were randomly split 7:3 into training and test sets. A discovery cohort of about a hundred patients, 43 with Graves' ophthalmopathy and about 58 with stable Graves' hyperthyroidism, was used to find distinguishing TCR V-J signatures. Once sampling was done, hyperthyroidism patients were given methimazole at a starting dose of 30 mg daily, whereas ophthalmopathy patients were given high-dose intravenous methylprednisolone. In addition, the study compared T-cell repertoires in thyroid tissue and in blood from several Graves' hyperthyroidism patients. The full study reports these points: A 13 V-J signature model separated ophthalmopathy from stable hyperthyroidism, with 87.88% sensitivity and 81% to 83% specificity in cross-validation and 80%/75% in testing. Most expanded thyroid clonotypes (frequency above 0.001) were also found in blood, which suggests that blood repertoires may mirror thyroid immune responses. No statistical method was used to set the sample size in advance, and investigators knew the group allocation. In validation, the model predicted progression to ophthalmopathy a median of 6.5 months before onset, with about 64% sensitivity and roughly 72% specificity.

V and J are truncated by 4 bases and 0 bases respectively, leaving an intervening sequence of 14 bases. Including the terminal cysteine and phenylalanine, the CDR3 comprises 16 residues. Only the CDR3 DNA is retained, 48 bases long and in frame from the first base. From a lookup of the germline V gene (reference sequence), CDR1 and CDR2 are SGHKS and YYEKEE. Amplification of TCR beta CDR3 regions was carried out from RNA transcripts. The first round of RT-PCR for the TCR CDR3 was performed with the HTBI primer set and the Qiagen OneStep RT-PCR kit. Libraries were constructed in a second round of multiplex PCR, after which size selection and purification were performed. Paired-end sequencing of the libraries was performed with 100 bp reads on an Illumina HiSeq2000. The study's own analysis went as follows. SOAPnuke was used to process the raw data, throwing out any read that contained adapters or uncalled bases, had a mean Phred below 15, or lacked an exact constant-primer or identifier match. High-quality paired reads were merged using COPE v1.2.5, and each unique nucleotide sequence was defined as a clonotype. MiTCR v1.1 was used to align clonotypes to the IMGT TRBV, TRBD and TRBJ reference segments. The analysis was restricted to V-J combinations with a frequency above 0.0001, which together covered over 99% of the repertoires. The TCS score was defined as the ratio of F50 (clonal expansion) to E x V (chaos), calculated using BLOSUM62-based TCRdist between CDR3 peptides within each V-J. Welch's t-statistics and random forest reduced roughly 540 V-J features to about 13, which were used in a naive Bayes classifier (R e1071). TCRdb trimmed the raw reads at Q25, called clones with MiXCR and kept productive beta chains. Rows are combined by CDR3 protein, so each entry shows the most common genes and DNA. The V and J calls were determined by TCRdb, not by the authors. The table for this sample lists around 250,000 distinct CDR3 sequences; around 24% of them were counted only once. Of the sample, about a third falls within the top ten clones.

This clonotype was observed many times. Its recognized antigen is unknown. No per-base quality is available; no much larger clone lies one base away. Ophthalmopathy patients had moderately to severely active disease, Clinical Activity Score of at least 3, NOSPECS grade of at least 4, and duration under 3 months. The study excluded patients with uncontrolled infections, other autoimmune diseases, pregnancy or lactation. Diagnoses were established on the basis of clinical symptoms, serum thyroxine and TRAb, thyroid ultrasound, and orbital computed tomography. Ficoll-Paque density gradient centrifugation was used to isolate PBMCs from about 9 ml of fresh peripheral blood. Total RNA was extracted with Trizol reagent, and quality was checked on an Agilent 2100 Bioanalyzer.

The rearranged segments are TRBV5-5 and TRBJ1-3, with the identity of the D gene unclear. The clonotype was recovered from a woman between 40 and 50 years old with Graves' ophthalmopathy. The sequenced material came from blood. The bases are TGTGCCAGCAGCCTTATCTTATCTCGCTCTGGAAACACCATATATTTT. Its coded protein is CASSLILSRSGNTIYF.